The 7 T cell receptor beta chains below were found in one sample sequenced in a study of blood T cell repertoires in COVID-19. TCRdb's table, derived via immunoSEQ multiplex PCR, lists solely in-frame clones and lacks some. The data show 370,000 or so clones, 81% seen once. Sequences were obtained from peripheral blood. These TCRs come from a human donor with acute or convalescent COVID-19. The donor label of this sample is uncertain.

The table lists this clone with a count of one. Sequence at one end of the junction differs from germline and may be a read error. Other DNA sequences in this sample translate to the same CDR3. J is TRBJ1-1 and V is TRBV29-1; 9 positions match TRBD1. This CDR3 region has 13 residues. The germline V gene encodes CDR1 SQVTM and CDR2 ANQGSEA. CDR3 region: CSVGGQGGTEAFF. DNA for the CDR3: TGCAGCGTTGGGGGACAGGGTGGCACTGAGGCTTTCTTT.

The chain links TRBV28 to TRBJ2-7; 8 nucleotides match TRBD2. V was pared by 8 bases and J by 2 bases, with 11 bases of the junction left unmatched. The V gene's germline CDR1 is MDHEN and CDR2 SYDVKM. There are 15 residues in the CDR3. CDR3 coding DNA: TGTGCCAGCCCTCCCAGCGGGGGCAAAACCTACGAGCAGTACTTC. It is translated as CASPPSGGKTYEQYF.

The J gene is TRBJ2-7, the V gene TRBV10-1; weak D call: TRBD1 (6 bases). The germline CDR1 and CDR2 sequences are WNHNN and SYGVQD (reference sequence). V was trimmed by 5 bases and J by 2 bases, leaving 13 bases between them. The CDR3 has 14 amino acids. For the CDR3, the DNA is TGCGCCAGCAGTTCCGGGACACACACCTACGAGCAGTACTTC. Translated: CASSSGTHTYEQYF.

The chain links TRBV12-3 or TRBV12-4 to TRBJ2-3, with 8 bases aligning to TRBD1. This CDR3 comprises 13 residues. V gave up 6 bases and J gave up 10 bases; unmatched junction bases: 9. The CDR3: CASRSLTGVSQYF. In nucleotides, the CDR3 is TGTGCCAGCAGATCTCTGACAGGGGTCTCGCAGTATTTT.

The rearrangement links TRBV7-9 to TRBJ1-3; D call uncertain. This CDR3 is 15 amino acids long. V lost 5 bases and J 0 bases, leaving 11 bases between the germline ends. Germline V gene data show CDR1 as SEHNR and CDR2 as FQNEAQ (reference sequence). CDR3 loop: CASSPTVSSGNTIYF. The CDR3 DNA reads as TGTGCCAGCAGCCCTACAGTGAGCTCTGGAAACACCATATATTTT.

V gene TRBV5-1 combines with J gene TRBJ2-3, with a possible D match to TRBD1 (6 bases). This CDR3 has 14 amino acids. V dropped 0 bases and J dropped 1 base, with 6 bases sitting between them. CDR1 is SGHRS, CDR2 YFSETQ, per germline. In DNA, the CDR3 is TGCGCCAGCAGCTTGGGGACAGGCACAGATACGCAGTATTTT. This codes for CASSLGTGTDTQYF.

V usage is TRBV11-2 and J usage is TRBJ1-6; D gene unclear. This CDR3 is 16 amino acids long. Germline CDR1 SGHAT, CDR2 FQNNGV. V gave up 3 bases and J gave up 7 bases, with 16 bases separating them. The chain's CDR3 is CASSFGGNRANSPLHF. The DNA of the CDR3 is TGTGCCAGCAGCTTTGGAGGGAATAGGGCAAATTCACCCCTCCACTTT.